The rows below give T cell receptor beta chains drawn from one sample of a study of a mutant IDH1 vaccine in newly diagnosed glioma. The repertoire was sequenced with immunoSEQ multiplex PCR; TCRdb's copy has only in-frame clones and lacks some. Of approximately 62,000 clones in the sample, 80% to 85% were seen once. Their antigens remain unidentified. The sequenced sample was PBMCs, obtained from a glioma patient whose treatment included an IDH1 peptide vaccine. All receptors come from a man younger than 45 with glioma. Both conserved end residues are part of each CDR3. D genes are given only for firm matches. Clone size is stated in some rows and not others, as once, few, many or a class when expanded.

V	J	D	size	DNA	CDR3
TRBV30	TRBJ2-7	.	.	TGTGCCTGGAAACCAGGGGTTGGAGGAGGGGAGCAGTACTTC	CAWKPGVGGGEQYF
TRBV19	TRBJ1-2	.	.	TGTGCCAGTAGACCTCTTGGGGGTATAGACTATGGCTACACCTTC	CASRPLGGIDYGYTF
TRBV7-6	TRBJ1-2	.	.	TGTGCCAGCAGCTTATCGGGGCCATATGGCTACACCTTC	CASSLSGPYGYTF
TRBV19	TRBJ2-6	.	.	TGTGCCAGTACCCGTTGGCAGTCCTCTGGGGCCAACGTCCTGACTTTC	CASTRWQSSGANVLTF
TRBV21-1	TRBJ2-5	.	.	TGTGCCAGCTCTCGGGACGGAACCCAGTACTTC	CASSRDGTQYF
TRBV4-1	TRBJ2-7	.	.	TGCGCCAGCAGCCAAGTACATAAATCTTACGAGCAGTACTTC	CASSQVHKSYEQYF
TRBV7-6	TRBJ1-1	.	.	TGTGCCAGCAGCTCCCGCTCGGGAGGGCCGGGCGACGCTTTCTTT	CASSSRSGGPGDAFF
TRBV5-1	TRBJ2-3	.	once	TGCGCCAGCAGCCACACCACAGATACGCAGTATTTT	CASSHTTDTQYF
TRBV19	TRBJ2-3	TRBD2	.	TGTGCCAGTAGTATAGGCGGGGGGCCCTCAGATACGCAGTATTTT	CASSIGGGPSDTQYF
TRBV2	TRBJ2-1	TRBD2	once	TGTGCCAGCAGTGAAGCTTCAGCGGGGGGGCCGGGTGAGCAGTTCTTC	CASSEASAGGPGEQFF
TRBV12-5	TRBJ2-7	.	.	TGTGCTAGTGGTTTGACGGTCTCCTACGAGCAGTACTTC	CASGLTVSYEQYF
TRBV19	TRBJ1-5	.	.	TGTGCCAGTAGTCAGGGGTACCAGCCCCAGCATTTT	CASSQGYQPQHF
TRBV6-6	TRBJ1-6	TRBD1	.	TGTGCCAGCAGTCCGCTCAGGGGACAGTCTAATTCACCCCTCCACTTT	CASSPLRGQSNSPLHF
TRBV20-1	TRBJ2-7	.	.	TGCAGTGCGAGCAGGGTGCACGAGCAGTACTTC	CSASRVHEQYF
TRBV6-1	TRBJ1-5	.	.	TGTGCCAGCAGTGAATACTCTATCTCTTTTAGCAATCAGCCCCAGCATTTT	CASSEYSISFSNQPQHF
TRBV5-1	TRBJ1-2	.	.	TGCGCCAGCAGCCCGGCGGGAAACTATGGCTACACCTTC	CASSPAGNYGYTF
TRBV10-1	TRBJ2-3	TRBD2	.	TGCGCCAGTCGGGGGGGCCTCCCGGGAGATACGCAGTATTTT	CASRGGLPGDTQYF
TRBV7-8	TRBJ1-1	.	.	TGTGCCAGCAGCTTAGTGGGAGGTCAGCTGAACACTGAAGCTTTCTTT	CASSLVGGQLNTEAFF
TRBV7-2	TRBJ1-1	.	.	TGTGCCAGCAGCTTAGAATTTGGGCGTCGGGGAACTGAAGCTTTCTTT	CASSLEFGRRGTEAFF
TRBV27	TRBJ1-2	.	.	TGTGCCAGCAGTTTTCAGGGCCTCTATGGCTACACCTTC	CASSFQGLYGYTF
TRBV30	TRBJ1-6	.	.	TGTGCCTGGAGTGTAGACAAGAATTCACCCCTCCACTTT	CAWSVDKNSPLHF
TRBV19	TRBJ2-7	TRBD1	few	TGTGCCAGTAGTCCCGGGACAGTCTTGGCCTACGAGCAGTACTTC	CASSPGTVLAYEQYF
TRBV11-3	TRBJ2-7	TRBD1	.	TGTGCCAGCAGCCGGGACAGGGATTATGAGCAGTACTTC	CASSRDRDYEQYF
TRBV11-2	TRBJ2-1	.	.	TGTGCCAGCAGCCTGAGCGGTAGCTCCTACAATGAGCAGTTCTTC	CASSLSGSSYNEQFF
TRBV11-2	TRBJ2-5	.	.	TGTGCCAGCACCCCGGTTTGGGATAAGACCCAGTACTTC	CASTPVWDKTQYF
TRBV29-1	TRBJ2-1	TRBD2	once	TGCAGCGTCAATTCGGGGGGAAACAATGAGCAGTTCTTC	CSVNSGGNNEQFF
TRBV19	TRBJ2-2	.	.	TGTGCCAGTCCGGATGGTGCCGGGGAGCTGTTTTTT	CASPDGAGELFF
TRBV5-4	TRBJ1-2	.	.	TGTGCCAGCAGCAGAAACAGGGATTACGATGGCTACACCTTC	CASSRNRDYDGYTF